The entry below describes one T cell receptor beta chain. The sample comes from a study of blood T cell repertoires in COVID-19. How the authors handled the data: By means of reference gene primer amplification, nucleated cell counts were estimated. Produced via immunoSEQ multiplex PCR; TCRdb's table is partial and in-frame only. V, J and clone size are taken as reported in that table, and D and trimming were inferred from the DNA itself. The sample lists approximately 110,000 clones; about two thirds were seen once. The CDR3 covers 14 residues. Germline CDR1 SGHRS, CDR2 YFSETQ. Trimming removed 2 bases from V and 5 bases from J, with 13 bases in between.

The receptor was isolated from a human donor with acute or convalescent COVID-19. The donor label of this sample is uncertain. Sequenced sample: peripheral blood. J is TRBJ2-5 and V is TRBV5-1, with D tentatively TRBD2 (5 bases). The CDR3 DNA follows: TGCGCCAGCAGCTTTTACCAACCGGGGGAGACCCAGTACTTC. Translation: CASSFYQPGETQYF.